These 9 T cell receptor beta chains originate from one sample sequenced in a study of cytomegalovirus exposure and HLA in healthy donors. Primers: 60 Vbeta forward and 13 Jbeta reverse. The protocol was immunoSEQ multiplex PCR, while the TCRdb copy is restricted to in-frame clones and leaves out a portion. The profile shows some 90,000 clones, roughly 74% of them singletons. Sequences were obtained from PBMCs. The receptor set was obtained from a female donor in good health and CMV-seropositive.

CDR3 sequence: CASSLGTGASPLHF. The CDR3 DNA is TGTGCCAGCAGCTTAGGGACAGGGGCTTCACCCCTCCACTTT. The chain couples TRBV5-4 to TRBJ1-6; 10 bases agree with TRBD1. Germline-derived CDR1 and CDR2 are SGHNT and YYREEE (reference sequence). V was pared by 2 bases and J by 9 bases, with 2 bases of the junction left unmatched. The CDR3 length is 14 residues.

This chain uses TRBV28 with TRBJ1-5; D gene uncertain. V lost 7 bases to trimming and J lost 2 bases, with 12 bases between them. This CDR3 comprises 14 residues. Germline V gene data show CDR1 as MDHEN and CDR2 as SYDVKM. CDR3 loop: CASTPLGGNQPQHF. The CDR3 bases are TGTGCCAGCACCCCCTTAGGAGGCAATCAGCCCCAGCATTTT.

The CDR3 DNA reads as TGTGCCAGCAGCAAAGCTGGACTAGCGGGGGGGACAGATACGCAGTATTTT. Protein sequence: CASSKAGLAGGTDTQYF. The chain has TRBV21-1 and TRBJ2-3; the table's D call, TRBD2, was not checked against the DNA. TRBV21-1 constitutes a pseudogene. This CDR3 has 17 residues.

V usage is TRBV6-5 and J usage is TRBJ2-7, with 11 bases that match TRBD2. This CDR3 has 13 residues. Germline V CDR1 and CDR2: MNHEY, SVGAGI. With 8 bases clipped from V and 4 bases from J, the junction kept 4 bases outside the gene matches. This chain's CDR3 is CASRGLAAYEQYF. The CDR3 DNA follows: TGTGCCAGCCGGGGACTAGCGGCTTACGAGCAGTACTTC.

The V call is TRBV7-9, the J call TRBJ2-5, with D tentatively TRBD1 (6 bases). The end of the DNA aligns better with TRBJ2-7, so the J call may be wrong. The CDR3 sequence is 14 residues long. Germline loops: CDR1 SEHNR, CDR2 FQNEAQ (reference sequence). CDR3 nucleotides: TGTGCCAGCAGCTCCGGGGACAACCCCTACGAGCAGTACTTC. Residues: CASSSGDNPYEQYF.

This chain uses TRBV2 with TRBJ2-6; no clear D. Trimming shortened V by 7 bases and J by 0 bases, and 7 bases separated the two germline ends. The CDR3 covers 14 residues. CDR1 and CDR2 from the germline V gene are SNHLY and FYNNEI. DNA for the CDR3: TGTGCCAGCAAGTTACTCTCTGGGGCCAACGTCCTGACTTTC. Encoded protein: CASKLLSGANVLTF.

This sequence joins TRBV6-5 and TRBJ1-2; possible D gene TRBD1, 5 bases. Germline-derived CDR1 and CDR2 are MNHEY and SVGAGI. This CDR3 has 14 residues. V was trimmed by 6 bases and J by 3 bases, leaving 14 bases between them. The CDR3 region has the DNA TGTGCCAGCAGCCCTGCGGGGCTGTACTATGGCTACACCTTC. Amino acids: CASSPAGLYYGYTF.

This clone was counted once. This sequence joins TRBV4-3 and TRBJ2-7; TRBD2 aligns across 9 bases. Germline V gene data show CDR1 as LGHNA and CDR2 as YSLEER. CDR3 size: 16 residues. Trimming took 5 bases from V and 5 from J; bases not matched to a gene: 13. The chain's CDR3 is CASSDARVAGANEQYF. The CDR3 coding sequence is TGCGCCAGCAGCGACGCCAGGGTAGCGGGAGCCAACGAGCAGTACTTC.

This clone was counted only a few times. This sequence joins TRBV19 and TRBJ2-7; TRBD2 matches 15 bases. Unmatched junction bases numbered 22, after V lost 9 bases and J lost 4 bases. This CDR3 is built from 20 residues. CDR1 and CDR2 (germline): LNHDA, SQIVND (reference sequence). CDR3 sequence (DNA): TGTGCCAGGAACCCCAGGCCCCCGAGGACTAGCGGGAGGGCCTCATACGAGCAGTACTTC. Its protein product is CARNPRPPRTSGRASYEQYF. Full variable domain (rest looked up from reference TRBV19 and TRBJ2-7): DGGITQSPKYLFRKEGQNVTLSCEQNLNHDAMYWYRQDPGQGLRLIYYSQIVNDFQKGDIAEGYSVSREKKESFPLTVTSAQKNPTAFYLCARNPRPPRTSGRASYEQYFGPGTRLTVT.